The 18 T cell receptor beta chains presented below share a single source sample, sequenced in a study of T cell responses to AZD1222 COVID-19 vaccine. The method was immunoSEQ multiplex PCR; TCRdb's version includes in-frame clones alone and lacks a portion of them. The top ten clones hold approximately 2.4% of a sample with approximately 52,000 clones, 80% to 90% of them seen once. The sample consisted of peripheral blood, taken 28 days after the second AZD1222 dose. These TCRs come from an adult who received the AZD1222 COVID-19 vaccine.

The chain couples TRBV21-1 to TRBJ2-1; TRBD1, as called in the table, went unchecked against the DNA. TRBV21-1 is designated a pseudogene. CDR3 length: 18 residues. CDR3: CASSKTVQGLQGCNEQFF. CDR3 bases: TGTGCCAGCAGCAAAACGGTACAGGGTTTACAGGGGTGCAATGAGCAGTTCTTC.

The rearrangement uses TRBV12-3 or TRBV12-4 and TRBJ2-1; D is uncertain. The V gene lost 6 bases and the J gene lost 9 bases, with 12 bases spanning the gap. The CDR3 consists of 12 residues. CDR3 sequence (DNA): TGTGCCAGCAGCCCATTAGCTACTGAGCAGTTCTTC. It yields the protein CASSPLATEQFF.

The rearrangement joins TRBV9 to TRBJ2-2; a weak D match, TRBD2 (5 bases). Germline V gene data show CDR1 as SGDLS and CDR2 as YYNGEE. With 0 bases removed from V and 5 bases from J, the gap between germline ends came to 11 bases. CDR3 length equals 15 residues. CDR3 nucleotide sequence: TGTGCCAGCAGCGTAGAGGCTTGGAGGACCGGGGAGCTGTTTTTT. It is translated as CASSVEAWRTGELFF.

CDR3 sequence reads: CASSLFKEPDTQYF. In DNA form, the CDR3 reads TGTGCCAGCAGCTTATTTAAAGAACCAGATACGCAGTATTTT. V is TRBV7-6 and J is TRBJ2-3; D remains unclear. Germline V CDR1 and CDR2: SGHVS, FNYEAQ. CDR3 length: 14 amino acids. V lost 2 bases, J lost 4 bases, and 10 bases lay in between.

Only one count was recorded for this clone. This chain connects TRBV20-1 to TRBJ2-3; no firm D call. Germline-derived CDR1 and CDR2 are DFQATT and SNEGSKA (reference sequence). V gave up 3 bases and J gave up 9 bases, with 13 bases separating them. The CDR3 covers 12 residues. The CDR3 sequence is CSASPDSTTQYF. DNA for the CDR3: TGCAGTGCTAGTCCCGACTCGACGACGCAGTATTTT.

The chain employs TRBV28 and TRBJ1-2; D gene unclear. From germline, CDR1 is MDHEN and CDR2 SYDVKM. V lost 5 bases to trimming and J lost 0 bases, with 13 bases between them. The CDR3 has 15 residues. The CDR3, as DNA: TGTGCCAGCAGTCCCGAGAGCGGAACTAACTATGGCTACACCTTC. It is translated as CASSPESGTNYGYTF.

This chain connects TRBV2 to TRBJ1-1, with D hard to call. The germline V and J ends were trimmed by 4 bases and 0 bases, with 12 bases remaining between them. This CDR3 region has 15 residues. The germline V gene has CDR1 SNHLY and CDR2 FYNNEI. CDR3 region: CASSAHSGLNTEAFF. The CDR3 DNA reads TGTGCCAGCAGTGCCCACAGTGGCTTGAACACTGAAGCTTTCTTT.

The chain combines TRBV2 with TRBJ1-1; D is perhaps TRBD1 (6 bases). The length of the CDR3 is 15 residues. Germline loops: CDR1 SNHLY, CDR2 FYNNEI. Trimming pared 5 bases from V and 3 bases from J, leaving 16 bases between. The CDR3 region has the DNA TGTGCCAGCAGTCTCTCTGGGGGGGCAGACACTGAAGCTTTCTTT. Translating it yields CASSLSGGADTEAFF.

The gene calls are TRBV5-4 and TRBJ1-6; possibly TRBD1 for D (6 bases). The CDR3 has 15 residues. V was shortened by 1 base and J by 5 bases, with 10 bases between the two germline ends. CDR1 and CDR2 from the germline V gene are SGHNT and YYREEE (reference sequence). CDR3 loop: CASSLPSGDNSPLHF. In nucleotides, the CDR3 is TGTGCCAGCAGCTTGCCCTCAGGGGATAATTCACCCCTCCACTTT.

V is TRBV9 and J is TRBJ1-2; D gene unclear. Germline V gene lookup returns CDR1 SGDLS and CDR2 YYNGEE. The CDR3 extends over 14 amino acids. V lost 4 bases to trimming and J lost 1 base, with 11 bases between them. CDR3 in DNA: TGTGCCAGCAGCCCTCGGACGGATAACTATGGCTACACCTTC. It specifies CASSPRTDNYGYTF. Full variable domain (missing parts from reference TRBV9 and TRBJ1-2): DSGVTQTPKHLITATGQRVTLRCSPRSGDLSVYWYQQSLDQGLQFLIQYYNGEERAKGNILERFSAQQFPDLHSELNLSSLELGDSALYFCASSPRTDNYGYTFGSGTRLTVV.

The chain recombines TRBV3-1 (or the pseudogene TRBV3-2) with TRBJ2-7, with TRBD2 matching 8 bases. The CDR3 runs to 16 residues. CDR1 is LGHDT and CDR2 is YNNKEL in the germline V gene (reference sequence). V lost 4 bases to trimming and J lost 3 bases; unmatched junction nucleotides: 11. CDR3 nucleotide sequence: TGTGCCAGCAGCCCGCGGGGGGCGGGAGCGAACTACGAGCAGTACTTC. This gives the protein CASSPRGAGANYEQYF.

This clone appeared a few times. CDR3 in amino acids: CASSPSGRATDTQYF. The CDR3 coding sequence is TGTGCCAGCAGCCCGAGCGGGAGGGCGACAGATACGCAGTATTTT. The rearrangement uses TRBV28 and TRBJ2-3; 10 bases agree with TRBD2. V was clipped by 6 bases and J by 3 bases; unmatched bases: 6. The CDR3 loop spans 15 amino acids. Germline V gives CDR1 MDHEN, CDR2 SYDVKM.

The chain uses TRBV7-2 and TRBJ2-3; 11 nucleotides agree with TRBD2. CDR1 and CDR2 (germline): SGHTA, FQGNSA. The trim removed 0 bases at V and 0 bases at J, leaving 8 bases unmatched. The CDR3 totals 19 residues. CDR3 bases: TGTGCCAGCAGCTTAGCTAAACTAGCGGGAGCGATTAGCACAGATACGCAGTATTTT. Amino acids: CASSLAKLAGAISTDTQYF.

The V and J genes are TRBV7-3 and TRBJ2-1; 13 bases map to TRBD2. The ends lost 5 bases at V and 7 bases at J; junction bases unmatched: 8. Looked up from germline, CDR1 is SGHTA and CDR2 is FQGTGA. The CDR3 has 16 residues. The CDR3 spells CASSTWTSGGSNEQFF. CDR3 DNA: TGTGCCAGCAGCACCTGGACTAGCGGGGGTTCTAATGAGCAGTTCTTC.

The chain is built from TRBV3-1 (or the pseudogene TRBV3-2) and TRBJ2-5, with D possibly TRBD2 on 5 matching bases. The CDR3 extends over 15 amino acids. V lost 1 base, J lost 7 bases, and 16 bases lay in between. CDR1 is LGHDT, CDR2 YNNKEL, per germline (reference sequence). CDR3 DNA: TGTGCCAGCAGCCAAGGGCCTCCCCCACGGGGGACCCAGTACTTC. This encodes CASSQGPPPRGTQYF.

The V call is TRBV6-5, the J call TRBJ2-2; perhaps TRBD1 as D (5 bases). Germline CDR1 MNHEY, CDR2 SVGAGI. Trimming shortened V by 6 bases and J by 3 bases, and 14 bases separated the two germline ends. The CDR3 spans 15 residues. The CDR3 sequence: CASSPHWGDTGELFF. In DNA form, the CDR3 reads TGTGCCAGCAGCCCACACTGGGGCGACACCGGGGAGCTGTTTTTT.

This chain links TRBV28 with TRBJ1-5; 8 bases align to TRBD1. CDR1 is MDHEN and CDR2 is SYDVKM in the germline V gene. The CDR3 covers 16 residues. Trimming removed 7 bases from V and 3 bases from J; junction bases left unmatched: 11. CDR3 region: CASTKGGTGYNQPQHF. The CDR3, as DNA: TGTGCCAGCACCAAGGGGGGGACAGGCTACAATCAGCCCCAGCATTTT.

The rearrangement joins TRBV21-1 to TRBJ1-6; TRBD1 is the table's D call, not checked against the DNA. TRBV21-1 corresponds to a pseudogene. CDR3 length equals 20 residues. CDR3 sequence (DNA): TGTGCCAGCACCCGAGGACCCCAAGGTACAGGGAGCTCCTATAATTCACCCCTCCACTTT. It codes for CASTRGPQGTGSSYNSPLHF.